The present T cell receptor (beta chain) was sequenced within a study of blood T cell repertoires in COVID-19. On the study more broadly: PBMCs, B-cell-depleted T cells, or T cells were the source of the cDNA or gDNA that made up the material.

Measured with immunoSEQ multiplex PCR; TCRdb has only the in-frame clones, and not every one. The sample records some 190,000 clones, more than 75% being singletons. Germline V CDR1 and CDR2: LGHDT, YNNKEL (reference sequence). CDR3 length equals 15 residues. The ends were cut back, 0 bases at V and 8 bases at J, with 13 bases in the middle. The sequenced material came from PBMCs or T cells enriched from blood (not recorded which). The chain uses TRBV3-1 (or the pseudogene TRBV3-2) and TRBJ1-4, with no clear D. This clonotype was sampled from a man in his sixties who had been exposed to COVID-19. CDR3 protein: CASSQDVVRVEKLFF. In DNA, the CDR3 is TGTGCCAGCAGCCAAGATGTGGTTCGGGTCGAAAAACTGTTTTTT.